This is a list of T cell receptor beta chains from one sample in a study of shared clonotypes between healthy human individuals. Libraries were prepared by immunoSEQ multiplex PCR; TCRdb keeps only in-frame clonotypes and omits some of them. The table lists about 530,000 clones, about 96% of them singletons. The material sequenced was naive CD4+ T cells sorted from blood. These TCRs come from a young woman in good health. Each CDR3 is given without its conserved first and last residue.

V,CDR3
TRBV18,ASSPLLGSSKGSYEQY
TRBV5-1,ASSPSSEQF
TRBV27,ASSTQGGDTEAF
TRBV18,ASSPTGLLHNEQF
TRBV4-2,ASSQGTFNTEAF
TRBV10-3,AISEAGSLNYEQY
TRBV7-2,ASSLVAGSNTEAF
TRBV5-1,ASRDMGNGYT
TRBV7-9,ASSPGTPNNSPLH
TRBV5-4,ASSTPGNSNTEAF
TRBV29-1,SVRGQGGDQETQY
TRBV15,ATSVTGVPQH
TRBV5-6,ASSTAGGYEQY
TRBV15,ATSRLGYEQY
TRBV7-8,ASSLRGGASESTDTQY
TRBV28,ASRGGLAGVVYEQY
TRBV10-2,ASSAQNSGNTIY
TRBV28,ASSLSPSGNNEQF
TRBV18,ASSSPGGTYGYT
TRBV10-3,AISTHELRPQH
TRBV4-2,ASSQRQGTVGYT